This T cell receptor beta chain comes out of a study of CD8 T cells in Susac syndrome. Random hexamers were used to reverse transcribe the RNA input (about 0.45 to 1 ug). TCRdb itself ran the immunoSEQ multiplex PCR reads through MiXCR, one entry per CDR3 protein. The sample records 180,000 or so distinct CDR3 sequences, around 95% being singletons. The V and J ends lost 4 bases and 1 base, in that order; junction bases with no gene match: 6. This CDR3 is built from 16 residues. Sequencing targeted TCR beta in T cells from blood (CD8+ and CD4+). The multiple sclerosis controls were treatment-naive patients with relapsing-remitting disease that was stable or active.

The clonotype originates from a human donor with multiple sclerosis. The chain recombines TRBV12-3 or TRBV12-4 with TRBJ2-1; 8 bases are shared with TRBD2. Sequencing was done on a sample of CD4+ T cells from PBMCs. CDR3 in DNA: TGTGCCAGCAGTTACACTAGCGGATCATCCTACAATGAGCAGTTCTTC. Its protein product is CASSYTSGSSYNEQFF.